What follows are 14 T cell receptor beta chains derived from one specimen sequenced in a study of T-cell reconstitution after alpha-beta-depleted transplantation in children. Unique molecular identifiers were incorporated during preparation of the TCRbeta library. TCRdb itself ran the PCR reads through MiXCR, one entry per CDR3 protein. The repertoire includes around 600,000 distinct CDR3 sequences, 10% of them detected once, and less than 5% sits in the top ten. Sequencing used PBMCs from the stem cell graft donor, obtained from the stem cell graft. Receptors were obtained from a human donor who donated a stem cell graft to a child with acute myeloid leukemia.

Ten or more counts support this clonotype. This chain uses TRBV20-1 with TRBJ2-1; 9 bases fit TRBD1. The ends lost 3 bases at V and 0 bases at J; junction bases unmatched: 9. This CDR3 contains 17 residues. CDR1 is DFQATT and CDR2 is SNEGSKA in the germline V gene (reference sequence). This chain's CDR3 is CSASETGGQSSYNEQFF. CDR3 nucleotides: TGCAGTGCTAGCGAGACAGGGGGTCAGAGCTCCTACAATGAGCAGTTCTTC.

This clonotype was counted a few times. This chain uses TRBV20-1 with TRBJ2-2, with TRBD2 matching over 8 bases. The V segment lost 5 bases and the J segment 2 bases; nucleotides outside the gene matches: 7. Looked up from germline, CDR1 is DFQATT and CDR2 is SNEGSKA (reference sequence). The CDR3 is 15 amino acids. CDR3 coding DNA: TGCAGTGCTGCACGACTAGCGCCTAACACCGGGGAGCTGTTTTTT. Its protein product is CSAARLAPNTGELFF.

This clonotype is a singleton in its sample. This chain links TRBV3-1 with TRBJ2-2; 7 bases line up with TRBD2. Losses at the gene ends were 1 base for V and 4 bases for J; bases not matched to a gene: 6. CDR3 size: 16 residues. The V gene's germline CDR1 is LGHDT and CDR2 YNNKEL (reference sequence). For the CDR3, the DNA is TGTGCCAGCAGCCAAGGGCGACTAGCCGGCACCGGGGAGCTGTTTTTT. Its translation is CASSQGRLAGTGELFF. Supplemented by reference TRBV3-1 and TRBJ2-2, the full variable domain reads DTAVSQTPKYLVTQMGNDKSIKCEQNLGHDTMYWYKQDSKKFLKIMFSYNNKELIINETVPNRFSPKSPDKAHLNLHINSLELGDSAVYFCASSQGRLAGTGELFFGEGSRLTVL.

This clonotype appeared a few times. The rearrangement links TRBV7-2 to TRBJ2-1, with TRBD2 matching 8 bases. The CDR3 runs 15 residues. Germline V gives CDR1 SGHTA, CDR2 FQGNSA. The ends lost 1 base at V and 7 bases at J; junction bases unmatched: 6. The CDR3 protein is CASSLDPGGPNEQFF. In DNA form, the CDR3 reads TGTGCCAGCAGCTTAGACCCGGGAGGGCCGAATGAGCAGTTCTTC.

This clonotype has just a few counts. The chain joins TRBV9 to TRBJ1-3, with unresolved D. The germline CDR1 and CDR2 sequences are SGDLS and YYNGEE. This CDR3 is built from 12 residues. With 0 bases removed from V and 4 bases from J, the gap between germline ends came to 2 bases. CDR3 region: CASSVDGNTIYF. The CDR3 coding sequence is TGTGCCAGCAGCGTAGACGGAAACACCATATATTTT.

This clonotype was counted only a few times. The gene calls are TRBV10-3 and TRBJ1-2; a weak D match, TRBD1 (6 bases). V was shortened by 2 bases and J by 4 bases, with 11 bases between the two germline ends. The CDR3 loop spans 14 amino acids. Looked up from germline, CDR1 is ENHRY and CDR2 is SYGVKD. The CDR3 DNA sequence: TGTGCCATCAGTGAGCTAACGGACAGCTATGGCTACACCTTC. It codes for CAISELTDSYGYTF.

This clonotype was observed at least ten times. V and J are TRBV12-3 or TRBV12-4 and TRBJ2-1; TRBD1 might be the D (5 bases). The CDR3 totals 14 residues. The V and J ends lost 3 bases and 8 bases respectively, with 14 bases between them. In DNA form, the CDR3 reads TGTGCCAGCAGTTTTACTGGCAGGGATGATGAGCAGTTCTTC. Amino acids: CASSFTGRDDEQFF.

At least ten counts were recorded for this clonotype. The chain employs TRBV5-6 and TRBJ1-4; 8 nucleotides agree with TRBD1. V shed 0 bases and J 7 bases; nucleotides not matched to a gene: 8. Germline V gene sequence: CDR1 SGHDT, CDR2 YYEEEE. This CDR3 has 16 residues. The CDR3 DNA reads as TGTGCCAGCAGCTTGGGGGCCAGGGGGCAAAGTGAAAAACTGTTTTTT. It specifies CASSLGARGQSEKLFF.

This clonotype came up many times. V is TRBV5-1 and J is TRBJ2-2; D gene uncertain. Germline CDR1 is SGHRS and CDR2 is YFSETQ. This CDR3 contains 13 residues. Trimming took 4 bases from V and 7 from J, leaving 11 bases between them. The CDR3 nucleotides read TGCGCCAGCAGCGCCCCAGCCGGCGGGGAGCTGTTTTTT. Protein product: CASSAPAGGELFF.

There are many counts of this clonotype. This chain connects TRBV5-5 to TRBJ2-5; 8 nucleotides agree with TRBD1. This CDR3 spans 16 amino acids. The junction had 5 bases not matched to a gene; V was cut back by 0 bases and J by 1 base. Per germline, CDR1 SGHKS and CDR2 YYEKEE (reference sequence). CDR3 bases: TGTGCCAGCAGCTTGGAACCCAGGGGGCGCCAAGAGACCCAGTACTTC. It translates to CASSLEPRGRQETQYF.

This clonotype has more than one count but fewer than ten. DNA of the CDR3: TGTGCCAGCAGTGAAGCGCTTAGCGGGACTAGCGAGTTCTTC. This gives the protein CASSEALSGTSEFF. The chain carries TRBV2 and TRBJ2-1; TRBD2 matches 10 bases. The CDR3 sequence is 14 residues long. From germline, CDR1 is SNHLY and CDR2 FYNNEI. The trim removed 0 bases at V and 14 bases at J, leaving 7 bases unmatched.

The chain uses TRBV12-3 or TRBV12-4 and TRBJ2-5; D tentatively reads TRBD1 or TRBD2 (5 bases each). The CDR3 runs 15 residues. V was clipped by 5 bases and J by 4 bases, with 17 bases between them. CDR3 sequence: CASSPRDRGRETQYF. The CDR3 DNA reads as TGTGCCAGCAGTCCTCGCGACCGGGGACGAGAGACCCAGTACTTC.

This clonotype was counted between two and nine times. J is TRBJ2-7 and V is TRBV20-1; no clear D gene. In germline, CDR1 is DFQATT, CDR2 SNEGSKA (reference sequence). The CDR3 spans 10 residues. The germline V and J ends were trimmed by 5 bases and 0 bases, with 2 bases remaining between them. The CDR3 loop is CSAVSYEQYF. DNA of the CDR3: TGCAGTGCTGTCTCCTACGAGCAGTACTTC.

Points on this clonotype: The junction shows a germline mismatch at one end, possibly a read error. This chain connects TRBV6-5 to TRBJ1-1; D is uncertain. CDR3 length equals 11 residues. Germline values: CDR1 MNHEY, CDR2 SVGAGI. CDR3 sequence (DNA): TGTGCCAGCACCCGAGGCACTGAAGCTTTGTTT. Its protein is CASTRGTEALF.